These 29 T cell receptor beta chains came from one sample sequenced in a study of blood T cell repertoires in COVID-19. Some clones are missing from TCRdb's copy, which holds only in-frame ones; the method was immunoSEQ multiplex PCR. Altogether about 220,000 clones are present, about four fifths being singletons, with the ten largest covering 4.8%. The sample taken for sequencing was PBMCs or T cells enriched from blood (not recorded which). These TCRs come from a woman aged 50 to 60 who had been exposed to COVID-19.

The V call is TRBV7-9, the J call TRBJ2-1, with D uncertain. The ends were cut back, 1 base at V and 8 bases at J, with 15 bases in the middle. The CDR3 covers 15 residues. Germline CDR1 reads SEHNR; CDR2 reads FQNEAQ (reference sequence). The CDR3 reads CASSLGGGFRDEQFF. DNA for the CDR3: TGTGCCAGCAGCTTAGGAGGCGGTTTTAGAGATGAGCAGTTCTTC.

J is TRBJ1-6 and V is TRBV18, with TRBD1 matching over 8 bases. The V gene end was trimmed by 3 bases and the J gene end by 8 bases; junction bases not matched to a gene: 15. The CDR3 has 18 residues. Germline CDR1 and CDR2: KGHSH and LQKENI. The CDR3 DNA reads as TGTGCCAGCTCACCTTTTGATTTCAGGGGGCTTGGGGATTCACCCCTCCACTTT. Residues: CASSPFDFRGLGDSPLHF. The whole variable domain, remainder taken from reference TRBV18 and TRBJ1-6, is NAGVMQNPRHLVRRRGQEARLRCSPMKGHSHVYWYRQLPEEGLKFMVYLQKENIIDESGMPKERFSAEFPKEGPSILRIQQVVRGDSAAYFCASSPFDFRGLGDSPLHFGNGTRLTVT.

The V and J genes are TRBV5-1 and TRBJ2-3, with 12 bases matching TRBD2. The germline V gene has CDR1 SGHRS and CDR2 YFSETQ. The junction had 2 bases not matched to a gene; V was cut back by 2 bases and J by 4 bases. This CDR3 is 15 amino acids long. The CDR3 spells CASSFASGGADTQYF. In nucleotides, the CDR3 is TGCGCCAGCAGCTTTGCTAGCGGGGGGGCAGATACGCAGTATTTT. Filled out from reference TRBV5-1 and TRBJ2-3, the complete variable domain reads KAGVTQTPRYLIKTRGQQVTLSCSPISGHRSVSWYQQTPGQGLQFLFEYFSETQRNKGNFPGRFSGRQFSNSRSEMNVSTLELGDSALYLCASSFASGGADTQYFGPGTRLTVL.

This clone was seen more than once but under ten times. The chain uses TRBV9 and TRBJ2-2; no definite D call. This CDR3 comprises 14 residues. Per germline, CDR1 SGDLS and CDR2 YYNGEE. The V gene lost 6 bases and the J gene lost 0 bases, with 9 bases spanning the gap. CDR3 loop: CASNPPANTGELFF. The CDR3 DNA sequence: TGTGCCAGCAACCCCCCAGCGAACACCGGGGAGCTGTTTTTT.

The J gene is TRBJ1-1, the V gene TRBV29-1; possibly TRBD1 for D (6 bases). CDR3 length equals 13 residues. Looked up from germline, CDR1 is SQVTM and CDR2 is ANQGSEA. Trimming shortened V by 4 bases and J by 1 base, and 10 bases separated the two germline ends. The DNA of the CDR3 is TGCAGCGTTGGGGGGGGCTCGAACACTGAAGCTTTCTTT. Translated, it gives CSVGGGSNTEAFF.

The chain carries TRBV5-1 and TRBJ2-1; 9 nucleotides agree with TRBD1. CDR1 SGHRS and CDR2 YFSETQ come from the germline V gene. This CDR3 comprises 16 residues. The J segment lost 1 base and the V segment lost 4 bases, leaving 6 bases of the junction unmatched. The CDR3 region has the DNA TGCGCCAGCAGCATAGGGACAGGGAGATCCTACAATGAGCAGTTCTTC. This gives the protein CASSIGTGRSYNEQFF.

This chain connects TRBV24-1 to TRBJ2-3; 9 bases are a match to TRBD2. CDR3 length: 15 amino acids. Germline V lookup: CDR1 KGHDR, CDR2 SFDVKD. Unmatched junction bases numbered 3, after V lost 3 bases and J lost 3 bases. CDR3 coding DNA: TGTGCCACCAGTGATACGCGGGGGGGAACAGATACGCAGTATTTT. Protein product: CATSDTRGGTDTQYF.

This sequence joins TRBV5-1 and TRBJ2-1; 7 nucleotides agree with TRBD2. Germline V gene data show CDR1 as SGHRS and CDR2 as YFSETQ. V trimming: 2 bases; J trimming: 5 bases; junction bases outside the gene matches: 7. The CDR3 is 15 amino acids. The CDR3 DNA is TGCGCCAGCAGCTTTCTCTGGGGGGGACACAATGAGCAGTTCTTC. It codes for CASSFLWGGHNEQFF.

This chain links TRBV5-5 with TRBJ1-6; D not certain. Germline V CDR1 and CDR2: SGHKS, YYEKEE (reference sequence). V was cut by 2 bases and J by 4 bases, with 7 bases left in between. The CDR3 length is 14 residues. The CDR3 region is CASSFNTYNSPLHF. CDR3 nucleotide sequence: TGTGCCAGCAGCTTTAATACTTATAATTCACCCCTCCACTTT. Together with reference TRBV5-5 and TRBJ1-6, the CDR3 gives the full variable domain: DAGVTQSPTHLIKTRGQQVTLRCSPISGHKSVSWYQQVLGQGPQFIFQYYEKEERGRGNFPDRFSARQFPNYSSELNVNALLLGDSALYLCASSFNTYNSPLHFGNGTRLTVT.

V usage is TRBV7-2 and J usage is TRBJ2-1; 8 nucleotides agree with TRBD2. V shed 9 bases, J shed 4 bases, and the junction held 8 bases outside the gene matches. The germline CDR1 and CDR2 sequences are SGHTA and FQGNSA. The CDR3 extends over 14 amino acids. The DNA for the CDR3 is TGTGCCAGTGTGCTGGGCGGGGGGTACAATGAGCAGTTCTTC. This gives the protein CASVLGGGYNEQFF.

The chain recombines TRBV27 with TRBJ2-5, with 7 bases identical to TRBD1. Germline CDR1 is MNHEY and CDR2 is SMNVEV (reference sequence). V lost 6 bases, J lost 5 bases, and 6 bases stayed unmatched. This CDR3 contains 13 residues. The CDR3 loop is CASSDREGETQYF. Here the CDR3 DNA reads TGTGCCAGCAGCGACAGGGAAGGGGAGACCCAGTACTTC.

This clone was detected only once. V usage is TRBV6-6 and J usage is TRBJ2-3; D might be TRBD1 (5 bases). The CDR3 runs 14 residues. V lost 7 bases and J 4 bases, leaving 15 bases between the germline ends. The germline gives CDR1 MNHNY, CDR2 SVGAGI (reference sequence). The CDR3 region is CASTLRQSADTQYF. The CDR3 DNA is TGTGCCAGCACCTTAAGACAGTCCGCAGATACGCAGTATTTT.

This clone was picked up one time. The rearrangement joins TRBV29-1 to TRBJ1-2; 8 bases line up with TRBD1. The CDR3 has 15 residues. The junction had 13 bases not matched to a gene; V was cut back by 4 bases and J by 6 bases. The germline V gene encodes CDR1 SQVTM and CDR2 ANQGSEA. The CDR3 nucleotides are TGCAGCGTTGGCTCTCGACAGGGGCGGAAGAATGGCTACACCTTC. It translates to CSVGSRQGRKNGYTF.

The rearrangement links TRBV3-1 (or the pseudogene TRBV3-2) to TRBJ1-1, with TRBD1 as a possible D gene (5 bases). This CDR3 has 15 residues. V was trimmed by 4 bases and J by 0 bases, leaving 12 bases between them. Per germline, CDR1 LGHDT and CDR2 YNNKEL (reference sequence). The CDR3 protein is CASSRSQGLNTEAFF. DNA of the CDR3: TGTGCCAGCAGCCGTTCGCAGGGTTTGAACACTGAAGCTTTCTTT.

CDR3 protein: CASSVGAGGLTDTQYF. DNA for the CDR3: TGTGCCAGCAGCGTAGGAGCGGGGGGACTCACAGATACGCAGTATTTT. The chain has TRBV9 and TRBJ2-3; TRBD2 agrees at 9 bases. Germline assignment: CDR1 SGDLS and CDR2 YYNGEE. Germline trimming cut 0 bases from V and 2 bases from J; bases unmatched to any gene: 4. The CDR3 sequence is 16 residues long. The complete variable domain, with remaining parts taken from reference TRBV9 and TRBJ2-3, reads DSGVTQTPKHLITATGQRVTLRCSPRSGDLSVYWYQQSLDQGLQFLIQYYNGEERAKGNILERFSAQQFPDLHSELNLSSLELGDSALYFCASSVGAGGLTDTQYFGPGTRLTVL.

The chain carries TRBV25-1 and TRBJ1-2; 9 nucleotides match TRBD1. Germline loops: CDR1 MGHDK, CDR2 SYGVNS. V lost 6 bases and J lost 6; bases outside the gene matches: 8. CDR3 size: 14 residues. Here the CDR3 reads CASRYTGGGDGYTF. CDR3 DNA: TGTGCCAGCAGGTACACAGGGGGCGGCGATGGCTACACCTTC.

The rearrangement links TRBV11-2 to TRBJ2-7; weak D call: TRBD1 (7 bases). The CDR3 is 15 amino acids. The germline V and J ends were trimmed by 7 bases and 3 bases, with 19 bases remaining between them. The germline V gene encodes CDR1 SGHAT and CDR2 FQNNGV. CDR3 DNA sequence: TGTGCCAGCACCCCAGGGGGGTCCAGGGTCTACGAGCAGTACTTC. Protein sequence: CASTPGGSRVYEQYF.

In its sample, this clone was seen a few times. The chain links TRBV4-2 to TRBJ1-4, with 11 bases that match TRBD1. J gave up 7 bases and V 1 base, and 8 bases lay outside the gene matches. There are 17 residues in the CDR3. Germline lookup yields CDR1 LGHNA and CDR2 YNFKEQ. This chain's CDR3 is CASSQVTPGQGGEKLFF. The CDR3 nucleotides read TGTGCCAGCAGCCAAGTCACCCCGGGACAGGGGGGTGAAAAACTGTTTTTT.

The CDR3 here is CASSFPGETQYF. The DNA for the CDR3 is TGTGCCAGCAGCTTCCCCGGGGAGACCCAGTACTTC. The V and J genes are TRBV7-3 and TRBJ2-5; D ambiguous. The CDR3 extends over 12 amino acids. The V gene lost 3 bases and the J gene lost 5 bases, with 7 bases spanning the gap. Germline V gives CDR1 SGHTA, CDR2 FQGTGA.

This chain connects TRBV24-1 to TRBJ1-5; tentatively, D is TRBD1 (6 bases). The germline gives CDR1 KGHDR, CDR2 SFDVKD. CDR3 length equals 15 residues. Trimming removed 3 bases at V and 0 bases at J, with 8 bases between. The CDR3 coding sequence is TGTGCCACCAGTGATACAGGGTCTAGCAATCAGCCCCAGCATTTT. It is translated as CATSDTGSSNQPQHF.

The rearrangement links TRBV6-5 to TRBJ1-2, with 7 positions matching TRBD1. The ends lost 2 bases at V and 4 bases at J; junction bases unmatched: 10. The length of the CDR3 is 16 residues. Germline CDR1 MNHEY, CDR2 SVGAGI. CDR3 coding DNA: TGTGCCAGCAGTTACGCTAGACAGGGAGTGGGCTATGGCTACACCTTC. It specifies CASSYARQGVGYGYTF.

The chain uses TRBV10-3 and TRBJ1-5; a possible D gene is TRBD1 (5 bases). The germline V gene encodes CDR1 ENHRY and CDR2 SYGVKD. Trimming cost V 5 bases and J 0 bases, with 11 bases left between them. The length of the CDR3 is 15 residues. Here the CDR3 reads CAISHEQDSNQPQHF. In DNA, the CDR3 is TGTGCCATCAGTCACGAACAGGATAGCAATCAGCCCCAGCATTTT.

V gene TRBV3-1 (or the pseudogene TRBV3-2) combines with J gene TRBJ2-1, with D unclear. CDR1 and CDR2 (germline): LGHDT, YNNKEL (reference sequence). This CDR3 has 15 amino acids. The germline V and J ends were trimmed by 7 bases and 6 bases, with 19 bases remaining between them. As DNA, the CDR3 is TGTGCCAGCACCGTAGGTTACAGACACTCCAATGAGCAGTTCTTC. Translation gives CASTVGYRHSNEQFF.

V usage is TRBV2 and J usage is TRBJ1-5, with 7 bases lining up with TRBD1. The CDR3 sequence is 14 residues long. CDR1 and CDR2 (germline): SNHLY, FYNNEI. Germline trimming cut 7 bases from V and 4 bases from J; bases unmatched to any gene: 7. The CDR3 sequence: CASNKQGLNQPQHF. The CDR3 DNA reads as TGTGCCAGCAACAAACAGGGGCTTAATCAGCCCCAGCATTTT.

As DNA, the CDR3 is TGTGCCACCAGCAGAGGGGGAGCGGAGGGGGAGACCCAGTACTTC. Translating it yields CATSRGGAEGETQYF. The rearrangement links TRBV15 to TRBJ2-5, with D perhaps TRBD2 (6 bases). The germline gives CDR1 LNHNV, CDR2 YYDKDF (reference sequence). The CDR3 has 15 amino acids. V was shortened by 1 base and J by 5 bases, with 14 bases between the two germline ends.

The chain carries TRBV18 and TRBJ1-1; no firm D call. V lost 3 bases and J lost 0, with 14 bases in between. The germline gives CDR1 KGHSH, CDR2 LQKENI. The CDR3 contains 16 residues. CDR3 sequence reads: CASSPPGDFMNTEAFF. As DNA, the CDR3 is TGTGCCAGCTCACCCCCGGGAGACTTCATGAACACTGAAGCTTTCTTT.

The CDR3: CATSSSGRQGPRTLNEQFF. The CDR3 DNA reads as TGTGCCACCAGCAGCTCAGGGAGACAGGGGCCAAGGACCCTCAATGAGCAGTTCTTC. V is TRBV15 and J is TRBJ2-1; 8 positions match TRBD1. V dropped 3 bases and J dropped 6; count of bases not matched to a gene: 19. Germline CDR1 reads LNHNV; CDR2 reads YYDKDF (reference sequence). There are 19 residues in the CDR3.

V and J are TRBV19 and TRBJ1-5; possibly TRBD1 for D (5 bases). This CDR3 has 14 residues. CDR1 and CDR2 from the germline V gene are LNHDA and SQIVND (reference sequence). Deletions cut 8 bases from V and 7 bases from J, with 18 bases between. CDR3 DNA sequence: TGTGCCAGTTCATTCCAGGGTAATGGCCAGCCCCAGCATTTT. This gives the protein CASSFQGNGQPQHF.

The rearrangement uses TRBV5-8 and TRBJ2-2, with a possible D match to TRBD2 (5 bases). The germline V gene encodes CDR1 SGHTS and CDR2 YDEGEE. The CDR3 sequence is 14 residues long. Trimming shortened V by 2 bases and J by 5 bases, and 10 bases separated the two germline ends. CDR3 in DNA: TGTGCCAGCAGCTTATTCTGGGAGACCGGGGAGCTGTTTTTT. Translating gives CASSLFWETGELFF.